This T cell receptor (beta chain) was recovered during a study of identical twins. This clonotype was seen more than once but under ten times. TCRdb used MiXCR to reprocess the 5' RACE reads, holding one entry per CDR3 protein. This table holds a few hundred thousand distinct CDR3 sequences, 15% to 20% found once. CDR3 size: 14 residues. CDR1 is LGHNA and CDR2 is YSLEER in the germline V gene. With V trimmed by 5 bases and J by 2 bases, 4 bases remained unmatched. Material for sequencing was naive T cells sorted from blood. The J gene is TRBJ1-2, the V gene TRBV4-3; TRBD1 matches 8 bases. This clonotype originated in a man aged 50 or older in good health. The CDR3 loop reads CASSAWTGNYGYTF. The DNA of the CDR3 is TGCGCCAGCAGCGCCTGGACAGGGAACTATGGCTACACCTTC.